This record looks at one T cell receptor beta chain sequence and its context. The sample is drawn from a study of control samples from healthy donors and cancer patients. Sequencing used immunoSEQ multiplex PCR; TCRdb keeps in-frame clones, though not all of them. Of around 130,000 clones listed, over 85% were seen once; the top ten hold roughly 7.8%. V was clipped by 3 bases and J by 6 bases; unmatched bases: 1. Germline V lookup: CDR1 GTSNPN, CDR2 SVGIG (reference sequence). This CDR3 has 12 amino acids. The rearrangement joins TRBV30 to TRBJ2-7; 11 nucleotides match TRBD1. Sequencing used PBMCs. This receptor was identified in a man aged 50 or older with head and neck cancer. The CDR3 here is CAWSGTGGEQYF. The CDR3 DNA reads as TGTGCCTGGAGCGGGACAGGGGGCGAGCAGTACTTC. The full variable domain, its missing parts supplied by reference TRBV30 and TRBJ2-7, is SQTIHQWPATLVQPVGSPLSLECTVEGTSNPNLYWYRQAAGRGLQLLFYSVGIGQISSEVPQNLSASRPQDRQFILSSKKLLLSDSGFYLCAWSGTGGEQYFGPGTRLTVT.